This T cell receptor (beta chain) was recovered during a study of blood T cell repertoires in COVID-19. Study background: Specimens from acute and convalescent COVID-19 originated in the United States, Italy and Spain. PBMCs, B-cell-depleted T cells, or T cells were the source of the cDNA or gDNA that made up the material.

The method was immunoSEQ multiplex PCR; TCRdb's version includes in-frame clones alone and lacks a portion of them. The sample contains some 290,000 clones, just under 90% of which appear only once. Trimming left V 4 bases short and J 5 bases short, with 17 bases between. Germline V gene lookup returns CDR1 LGHDT and CDR2 YNNKEL (reference sequence). The CDR3 length is 15 residues. The receptor comes from a woman in her twenties or thirties with COVID-19, enrolled during active disease. The sequencing input was peripheral blood. The chain has TRBV3-1 (or the pseudogene TRBV3-2) and TRBJ1-2; D perhaps matches TRBD1 (6 bases). CDR3: CASSRAAGGGYGYTF. The CDR3, as DNA: TGTGCCAGCAGCCGAGCAGCGGGGGGCGGTTATGGCTACACCTTC.